This T cell receptor (beta chain) derives from a study of molecular identifiers for immune sequencing clone quantification (dated 2018 in TCRdb). Looking at the study overall: For a replicate experiment, RNA from roughly 20,000 or 100,000 naive CD8 T cells was divided into five aliquots, and four of the five aliquots were sequenced. This methods study benchmarked molecular-identifier clustering-based TCR repertoire sequencing (MIDCIRS) and TCR RNA copy counting, using CD8 T cells to do so.

Libraries were constructed by PCR. The listed sequencing device is NextSeq 500. Bulk TCR libraries were prepared as previously described, using TCR primers listed in Table S5. Total RNA was purified with the Qiagen AllPrep DNA/RNA kit. Before analysis, reads from multiple sequencing runs of the same library were pooled. Per the authors' processing: Only reads with exact TCR constant sequence were kept, trimmed to 150 nt, and grouped by their 12-nt molecular barcodes. Within each barcode group, reads were sub-clustered at a 15% Levenshtein threshold, and quality-weighted consensus sequences were built per RNA molecule. Non-functional sequences were removed, as were lower-count sequences one edit away from another. On the basis of fitting two negative binomial distributions, barcode sub-clusters with fewer than 20% of the maximum read count were discarded. TCRdb reprocessed the public reads (quality trimming at Q25 with fastp, clone calling with MiXCR) and kept in-frame beta chains. Under each unique CDR3 protein, matching rows form one entry showing the most common genes and DNA. For this entry, the V and J calls and clone size follow TCRdb and not the study's own pipeline. The sample table contains under 600,000 distinct CDR3 sequences; only one count was recorded for roughly 26% of them. Under 0.85% of the sample rests with the top ten.

The investigation overall reported the following: When barcode sub-clustering was omitted, TCR diversity was inflated by chimeric consensus sequences, with chimeras reaching as high as 47%. Spiked-in Jurkat TCR RNA (approximately 10 copies' worth), which is not part of the donor repertoire, was contained in the naive libraries. Highly expanded clone sizes could be underestimated if identical TCR molecules share a barcode. In CMV-specific effector cells, over 99% of molecules were held by clones above 20 RNA copies, whereas under 1% of molecules were held by such clones in naive cells. Modeling indicated 2.5 to 3 TCR RNA copies recovered per cell, compared with 9.5 to 10 by digital PCR, which implies a capture efficiency of approximately 29%. Spiked-in Jurkat TCR RNA equal to a single cell's worth was reported to be detectable even within 1,100,000 naive CD8 T cells.

This clonotype was seen at least ten times. Its antigen is not yet known. The input lacks base qualities; no much larger clone sits a single base away. Spanning cysteine to phenylalanine, the CDR3 consists of 14 amino acids. Of the read, only the CDR3 DNA is kept; its 42 bases are in frame from base 1. After removal of 6 bases from V and 6 bases from J, the junction retains 9 bases not matched to a gene. Libraries of naive CD8 T cells were built from around 20,000 to 990,000 sorted cells, with 10%, 30% or 50% of the purified RNA used. On a BD FACSAria II, naive CD8 T cells were FACS-sorted as CD8+CD4-CCR7+CD45RA+ and collected into RLT Plus buffer. Detection sensitivity was tested by spiking Jurkat RNA equal to about 10 TCR copies' worth into samples containing roughly 17,000-1,100,000 naive CD8 T cells. Enrichment of CD8 T cells was performed with RosetteSep CD8+ T Cell Enrichment Cocktail and Ficoll-Paque, after which ACK red cell lysis was carried out.

This TCR was recovered from a human donor in good health. Some libraries in this study had Jurkat cell RNA spiked in. The receptor chain draws on TRBV12-3 or TRBV12-4 and TRBJ2-5; 8 bases in the middle match TRBD1. The sequencing sample was made of naive CD8+ T cells from blood, with Jurkat cell RNA spiked in. The cell subset or site label for this specimen denotes: FACS-sorted CD8+CD4-CCR7+CD45RA+ naive T cells. The CDR3 protein is CASSLDRGKKTQYF. The nucleotide sequence reads TGTGCCAGCAGCCTAGACAGGGGTAAAAAGACCCAGTACTTC.